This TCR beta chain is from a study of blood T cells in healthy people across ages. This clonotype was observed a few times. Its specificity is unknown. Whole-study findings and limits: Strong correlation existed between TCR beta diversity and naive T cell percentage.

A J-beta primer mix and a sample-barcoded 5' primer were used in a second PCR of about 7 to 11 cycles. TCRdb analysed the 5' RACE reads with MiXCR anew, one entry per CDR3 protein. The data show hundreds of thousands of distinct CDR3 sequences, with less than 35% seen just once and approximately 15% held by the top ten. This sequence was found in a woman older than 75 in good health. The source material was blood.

Written as DNA, the CDR3 is TGTGCCAGCAGCCAAGATCGAGGACTACTCCAAGAGACCCAGTACTTC. Translating it yields CASSQDRGLLQETQYF. The chain employs TRBV3-1 and TRBJ2-5; maybe TRBD2 (6 bases). The CDR3 contains 16 residues. Trimming took 0 bases from V and 1 from J, leaving 12 bases between them. CDR1 and CDR2 from the germline V gene are LGHDT and YNNKEL (reference sequence).